These 5 T cell receptor beta chains originate from one sample sequenced in a study of blood T cell repertoires in COVID-19. The repertoire was sequenced with immunoSEQ multiplex PCR; TCRdb's copy has only in-frame clones and lacks some. This table has under 150,000 clones, roughly 84% appearing once. Sample: PBMCs or T cells enriched from blood (not recorded which). The source is a man aged 50 to 60 in a cohort exposed to, infected with or recovered from COVID-19 (not recorded which).

The DNA for the CDR3 is TGTGCCAGCAGCTTTACGCCGCCAGATTACCGCTATGGCTACACCTTC. This gives the protein CASSFTPPDYRYGYTF. The gene calls are TRBV7-2 and TRBJ1-2; D remains unclear. The germline gives CDR1 SGHTA, CDR2 FQGNSA. The CDR3 runs 16 residues. The V gene lost 3 bases and the J gene lost 4 bases, with 18 bases spanning the gap.

The chain employs TRBV5-1 and TRBJ2-7, with 8 bases fitting TRBD1. This CDR3 is 13 amino acids long. Germline assignment: CDR1 SGHRS and CDR2 YFSETQ. V dropped 6 bases and J dropped 2; count of bases not matched to a gene: 4. This CDR3 is CASTLTGAYEQYF. The CDR3 DNA is TGCGCCAGCACCCTGACAGGGGCCTACGAGCAGTACTTC.

This clone occurred a few times. The chain links TRBV25-1 to TRBJ1-6, with D perhaps TRBD1 (6 bases). The V end lost 4 bases, the J end lost 7 bases, and 8 bases lay between the germline ends. CDR3 size: 13 residues. Per the germline V gene, CDR1 is MGHDK and CDR2 is SYGVNS. Here the CDR3 reads CASSGTENSPLHF. The CDR3 DNA follows: TGTGCCAGCAGTGGGACAGAGAATTCACCCCTCCACTTT.

The chain is built from TRBV7-8 and TRBJ2-2; D not certain. The germline V and J ends were trimmed by 4 bases and 1 base, with 19 bases remaining between them. The germline CDR1 and CDR2 sequences are SGHVS and FQNEAQ. This CDR3 is built from 18 residues. The CDR3 sequence is CASSSLGPTIMNTGELFF. The CDR3 nucleotides read TGTGCCAGCAGCTCCCTGGGCCCTACGATAATGAACACCGGGGAGCTGTTTTTT. Full variable domain (rest looked up from reference TRBV7-8 and TRBJ2-2): GAGVSQSPRYKVAKRGQDVALRCDPISGHVSLFWYQQALGQGPEFLTYFQNEAQLDKSGLPSDRFFAERPEGSVSTLKIQRTQQEDSAVYLCASSSLGPTIMNTGELFFGEGSRLTVL.

The rearrangement links TRBV28 to TRBJ2-1; D is uncertain. This CDR3 has 13 residues. V was pared by 5 bases and J by 0 bases, with 5 bases between. In germline, CDR1 is MDHEN, CDR2 SYDVKM. The CDR3 loop is CASSDSSYNEQFF. The CDR3 DNA reads as TGTGCCAGCAGTGATAGCTCCTACAATGAGCAGTTCTTC.